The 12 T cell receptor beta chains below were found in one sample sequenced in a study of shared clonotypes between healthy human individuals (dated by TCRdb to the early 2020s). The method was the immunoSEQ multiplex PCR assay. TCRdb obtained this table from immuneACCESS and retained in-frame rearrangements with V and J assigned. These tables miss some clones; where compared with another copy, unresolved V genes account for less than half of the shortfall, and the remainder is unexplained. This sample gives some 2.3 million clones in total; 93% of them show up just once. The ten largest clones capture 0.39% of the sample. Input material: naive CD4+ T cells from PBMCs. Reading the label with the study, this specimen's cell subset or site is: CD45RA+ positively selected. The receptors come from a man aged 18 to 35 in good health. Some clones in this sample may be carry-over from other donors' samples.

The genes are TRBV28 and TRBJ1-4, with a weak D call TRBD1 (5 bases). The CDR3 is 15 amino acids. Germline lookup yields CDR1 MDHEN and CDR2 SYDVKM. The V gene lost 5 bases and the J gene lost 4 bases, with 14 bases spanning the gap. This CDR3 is CASSPQTGLNEKLFF. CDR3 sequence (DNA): TGTGCCAGCAGTCCCCAAACAGGACTTAATGAAAAACTGTTTTTT. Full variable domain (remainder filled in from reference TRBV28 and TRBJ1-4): DVKVTQSSRYLVKRTGEKVFLECVQDMDHENMFWYRQDPGLGLRLIYFSYDVKMKEKGDIPEGYSVSREKKERFSLILESASTNQTSMYLCASSPQTGLNEKLFFGSGTQLSVL.

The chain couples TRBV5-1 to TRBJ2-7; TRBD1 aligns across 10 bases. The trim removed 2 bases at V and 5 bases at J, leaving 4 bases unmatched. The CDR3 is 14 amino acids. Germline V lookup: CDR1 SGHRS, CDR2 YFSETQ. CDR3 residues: CASSFGTGVNEQYF. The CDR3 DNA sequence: TGCGCCAGCAGCTTTGGGACAGGGGTTAACGAGCAGTACTTC.

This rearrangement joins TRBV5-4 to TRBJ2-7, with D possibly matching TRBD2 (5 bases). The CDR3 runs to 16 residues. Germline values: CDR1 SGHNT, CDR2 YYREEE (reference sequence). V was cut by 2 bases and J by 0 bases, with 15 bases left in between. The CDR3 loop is CASSFLGFGLSYEQYF. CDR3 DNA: TGTGCCAGCAGCTTTCTTGGCTTTGGACTCTCCTACGAGCAGTACTTC. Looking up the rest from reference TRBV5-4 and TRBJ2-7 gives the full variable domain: ETGVTQSPTHLIKTRGQQVTLRCSSQSGHNTVSWYQQALGQGPQFIFQYYREEENGRGNFPPRFSGLQFPNYSSELNVNALELDDSALYLCASSFLGFGLSYEQYFGPGTRLTVT.

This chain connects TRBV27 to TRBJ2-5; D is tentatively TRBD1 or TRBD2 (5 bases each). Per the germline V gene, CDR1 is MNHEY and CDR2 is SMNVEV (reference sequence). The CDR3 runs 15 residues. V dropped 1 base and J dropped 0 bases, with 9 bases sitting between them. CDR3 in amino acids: CASSLWGPDQETQYF. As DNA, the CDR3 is TGTGCCAGCAGTTTATGGGGACCGGACCAAGAGACCCAGTACTTC.

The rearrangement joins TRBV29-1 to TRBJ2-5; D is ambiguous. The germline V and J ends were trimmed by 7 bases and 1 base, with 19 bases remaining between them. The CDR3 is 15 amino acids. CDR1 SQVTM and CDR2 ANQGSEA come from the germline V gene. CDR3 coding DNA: TGCAGCGCCCTTCGGGCCATCCTGATCCAAGAGACCCAGTACTTC. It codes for CSALRAILIQETQYF.

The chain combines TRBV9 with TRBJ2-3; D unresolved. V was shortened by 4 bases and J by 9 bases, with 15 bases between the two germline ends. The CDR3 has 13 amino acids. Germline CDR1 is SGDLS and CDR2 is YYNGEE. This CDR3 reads CASSTSLGNTQYF. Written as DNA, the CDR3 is TGTGCCAGCAGCACTTCCCTAGGAAACACGCAGTATTTT.

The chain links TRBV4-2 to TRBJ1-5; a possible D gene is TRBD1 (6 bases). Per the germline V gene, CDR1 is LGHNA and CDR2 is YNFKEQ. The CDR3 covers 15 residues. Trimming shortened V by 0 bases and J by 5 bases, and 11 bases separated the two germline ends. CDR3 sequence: CASSQDDNRDQPQHF. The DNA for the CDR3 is TGTGCCAGCAGCCAAGATGATAACAGGGATCAGCCCCAGCATTTT.

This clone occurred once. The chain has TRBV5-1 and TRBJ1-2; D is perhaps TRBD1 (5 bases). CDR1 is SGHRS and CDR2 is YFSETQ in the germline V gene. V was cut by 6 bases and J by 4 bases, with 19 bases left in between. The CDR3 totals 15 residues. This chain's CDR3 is CASTSTAGFGYGYTF. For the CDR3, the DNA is TGCGCCAGCACGTCGACAGCCGGGTTTGGCTATGGCTACACCTTC.

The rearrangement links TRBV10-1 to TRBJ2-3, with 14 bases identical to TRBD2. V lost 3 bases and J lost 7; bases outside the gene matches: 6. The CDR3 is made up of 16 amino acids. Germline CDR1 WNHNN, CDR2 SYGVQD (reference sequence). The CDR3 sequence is CASSERGTSGRNTQYF. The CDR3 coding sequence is TGCGCCAGCAGTGAAAGGGGGACTAGCGGGAGAAATACGCAGTATTTT.

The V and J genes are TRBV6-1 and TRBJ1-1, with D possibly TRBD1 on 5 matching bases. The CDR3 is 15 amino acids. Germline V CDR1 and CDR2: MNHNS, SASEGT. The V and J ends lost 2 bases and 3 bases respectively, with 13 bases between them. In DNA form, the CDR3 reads TGTGCCAGCAGTGAAATACGGCAGGGCGACACTGAAGCTTTCTTT. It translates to CASSEIRQGDTEAFF.

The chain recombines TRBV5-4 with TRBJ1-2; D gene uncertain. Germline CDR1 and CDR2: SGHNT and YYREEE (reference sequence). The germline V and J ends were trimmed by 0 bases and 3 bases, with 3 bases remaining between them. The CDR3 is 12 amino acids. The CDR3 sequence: CASSLDDYGYTF. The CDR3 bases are TGTGCCAGCAGCTTGGACGACTATGGCTACACCTTC.

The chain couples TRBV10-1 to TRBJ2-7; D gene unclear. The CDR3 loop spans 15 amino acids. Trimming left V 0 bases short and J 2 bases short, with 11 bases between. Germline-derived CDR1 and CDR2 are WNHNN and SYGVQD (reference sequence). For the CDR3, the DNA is TGCGCCAGCAGTGAGTCGGGGAACGGAGCCTACGAGCAGTACTTC. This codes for CASSESGNGAYEQYF.